This is a list of T cell receptor beta chains from one sample in a study of control samples from healthy donors and cancer patients. TCRdb keeps only in-frame clones here, not all; method: immunoSEQ multiplex PCR. The repertoire holds about 180,000 clones, with around 90% as singletons. Material: blood. These receptors all come from a man younger than 45 in good health. Both conserved end residues are trimmed from each CDR3.

v_gene	CDR3aa
TRBV7-9	ASSLASTGNTIY
TRBV27	ASSSVTTVDEQY
TRBV6-6	ASSSGGIYNEQF
TRBV25-1	ASSLRGVGV
TRBV5-3	ARSRQVLNSPLH
TRBV5-1	ASSLGGEKLF
TRBV24-1	ATRASGSYNEQF
TRBV30	AWRGGLAGEQF
TRBV14	ASSHLGGPGTTYYEQY
TRBV10-3	AISQGMNTEAF
TRBV10-3	AISGPDSYGYT
TRBV5-4	ASSFADSYEQY
TRBV4-1	ASSQDRDGYNEKLF
TRBV10-3	AISDPQADLNTEAF
TRBV27	ASWPGGSYEQY
TRBV3-1/TRBV3-2	ASSQVQGIADTQY
TRBV19	STGTSGRNEQF
TRBV9	ASSPTGTGVDEQF
TRBV6-1	ASSEKPTGAYGYT
TRBV5-1	ASSGTGTGHYEQY
TRBV6-5	ASTRDRANSPLH
TRBV7-9	ASSRTTLSNYGYT
TRBV4-1	ASSRQRRDRGLGTNEKLF
TRBV27	ASSLSGSVNEQY
TRBV6-6	ASTVNTGDTEAF
TRBV10-2	ASRGQLLSTDTQY
TRBV5-5	ASSLGAGLDYEQY
TRBV10-3	AISEQGESYEQY
TRBV18	ASSSPGQGLIDYGYT